The present entry profiles one T cell receptor (beta chain) with its context. This CDR3 has 16 residues. Germline CDR1 reads SGHTA; CDR2 reads FQGNSA. The V segment lost 5 bases and the J segment 2 bases; nucleotides outside the gene matches: 9. The data stem from a study of shared clonotypes between healthy human individuals. Overall study context: Every donor yielded three CD4 naive, three CD4 memory, two CD8 naive and one CD8 memory plate.

Clones were sequenced by immunoSEQ multiplex PCR, and TCRdb holds only the in-frame ones, with some missing. The sample includes 2 million to 3 million clones, just over 90% of them seen just once. V usage is TRBV7-2 and J usage is TRBJ2-5; 9 bases are shared with TRBD2. This receptor was obtained from a man between 18 and 29 years old in good health. The source material was naive CD4+ T cells sorted from blood. Subset: CD45RA+ positively selected. The CDR3 spells CASSPGSSGVQETQYF. The CDR3 DNA follows: TGTGCCAGCAGCCCTGGATCTAGCGGGGTGCAAGAGACCCAGTACTTC.